The present T cell receptor beta chain was sequenced within a study of immune evolution from preneoplasia to lung adenocarcinoma. This clone showed up just a few times. Germline V gene lookup returns CDR1 SGHDN and CDR2 FVKESK. The CDR3 has 15 residues. V was trimmed by 4 bases and J by 1 base, leaving 13 bases between them. Using immunoSEQ multiplex PCR, the repertoire was profiled, and TCRdb retains in-frame clones only, with some absent. In the table there are over 6,000 clones, roughly four fifths of which are singletons. The sequenced sample consisted of FFPE minimally invasive lung adenocarcinoma tissue. This sequence joins TRBV14 and TRBJ1-1; possibly TRBD1 for D (5 bases). This receptor was taken from a person in their sixties or seventies with lung adenocarcinoma. The CDR3, as DNA: TGTGCCAGCAGCCCCCAGGGTAATCGGAACACTGAAGCTTTCTTT. Translated: CASSPQGNRNTEAFF.